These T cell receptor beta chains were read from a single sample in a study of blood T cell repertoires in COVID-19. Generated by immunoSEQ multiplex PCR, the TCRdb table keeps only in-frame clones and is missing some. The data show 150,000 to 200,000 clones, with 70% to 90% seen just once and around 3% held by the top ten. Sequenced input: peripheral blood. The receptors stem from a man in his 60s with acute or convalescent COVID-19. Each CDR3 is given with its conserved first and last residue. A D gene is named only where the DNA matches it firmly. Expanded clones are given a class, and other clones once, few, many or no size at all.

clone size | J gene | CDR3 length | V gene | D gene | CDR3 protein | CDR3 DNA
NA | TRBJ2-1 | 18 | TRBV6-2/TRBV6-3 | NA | CASSYSLSGTRSYNEQFF | TGTGCCAGCAGTTACTCCCTCTCCGGGACACGTTCCTACAATGAGCAGTTCTTC
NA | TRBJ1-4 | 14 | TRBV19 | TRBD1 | CASSPDREGEKLFF | TGTGCCAGTAGCCCGGACAGGGAAGGCGAAAAACTGTTTTTT
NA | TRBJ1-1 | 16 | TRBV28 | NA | CASSLSDPGETGQAFF | TGTGCCAGCAGTTTATCAGATCCAGGGGAGACGGGACAAGCTTTCTTT
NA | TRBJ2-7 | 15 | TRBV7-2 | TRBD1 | CASSLGAGGRYEQYF | TGTGCCAGCAGCTTAGGGGCAGGGGGCCGATACGAGCAGTACTTC
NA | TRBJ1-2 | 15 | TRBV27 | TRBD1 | CASSSRDRSSYGYTF | TGTGCCAGCAGCTCGAGGGACAGATCCTCTTATGGCTACACCTTC
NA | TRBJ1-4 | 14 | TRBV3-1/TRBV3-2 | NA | CASSQMSGAEKLFF | TGTGCCAGCAGCCAAATGAGCGGAGCTGAAAAACTGTTTTTT
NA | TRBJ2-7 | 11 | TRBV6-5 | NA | CASTRDYEQYF | TGTGCCAGCACCAGGGACTACGAGCAGTACTTC
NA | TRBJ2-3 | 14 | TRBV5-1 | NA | CASSSGGMSDTQYF | TGCGCCAGCAGCAGCGGCGGGATGTCTGATACGCAGTATTTT
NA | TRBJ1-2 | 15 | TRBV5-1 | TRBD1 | CASSLVGTGRYGYTF | TGCGCCAGCAGCTTGGTTGGGACAGGCCGCTATGGCTACACCTTC
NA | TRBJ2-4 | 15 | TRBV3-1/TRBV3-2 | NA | CASSLAGVTKNIQYF | TGTGCCAGCAGCCTCGCCGGGGTTACCAAAAACATTCAGTACTTC
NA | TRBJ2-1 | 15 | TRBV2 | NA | CASSEKGGQTNEQFF | TGTGCCAGCAGTGAAAAGGGGGGGCAGACGAATGAGCAGTTCTTC
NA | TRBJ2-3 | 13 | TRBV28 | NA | CASSYRDADTQYF | TGTGCCAGCAGCTACAGGGACGCAGATACGCAGTATTTT
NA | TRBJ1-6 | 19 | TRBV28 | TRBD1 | CASSFLGTGVKAHNSPLHF | TGTGCCAGCAGTTTTCTCGGGACAGGGGTAAAGGCTCATAATTCACCCCTCCACTTT
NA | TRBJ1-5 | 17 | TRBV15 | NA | CATSRDLGGASNQPQHF | TGTGCCACCAGCAGAGATCTAGGGGGGGCCAGCAATCAGCCCCAGCATTTT
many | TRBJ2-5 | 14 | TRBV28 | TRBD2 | CASTPGTSLETQYF | TGTGCCAGCACCCCCGGGACTAGCCTCGAGACCCAGTACTTC
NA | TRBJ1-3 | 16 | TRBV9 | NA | CASSVEMGASGNTIYF | TGTGCCAGCAGCGTAGAGATGGGCGCTTCTGGAAACACCATATATTTT
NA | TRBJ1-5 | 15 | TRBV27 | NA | CASSTEGRGNQPQHF | TGTGCCAGCAGCACCGAGGGCCGGGGCAATCAGCCCCAGCATTTT
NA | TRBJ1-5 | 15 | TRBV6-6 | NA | CASSYSASSNQPQHF | TGTGCCAGCAGTTACTCTGCCAGTAGCAATCAGCCCCAGCATTTT
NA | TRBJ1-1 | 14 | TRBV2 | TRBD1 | CASSRTGVNTEAFF | TGTGCCAGCAGTCGGACAGGGGTGAACACTGAAGCTTTCTTT
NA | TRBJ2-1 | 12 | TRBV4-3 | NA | CASSHERTGQFF | TGCGCCAGCAGCCACGAGAGAACAGGGCAGTTCTTC
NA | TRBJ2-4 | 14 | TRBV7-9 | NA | CASSLAQAKNIQYF | TGTGCCAGCAGCTTAGCCCAGGCCAAAAACATTCAGTACTTC
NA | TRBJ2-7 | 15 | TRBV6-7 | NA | CASSYLAGSRGEQYF | TGTGCCAGCAGTTACTTGGCAGGGAGCAGGGGCGAGCAGTACTTC
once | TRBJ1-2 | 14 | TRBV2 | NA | CASSEPGENYGYTF | TGTGCCAGCAGTGAACCAGGGGAAAACTATGGCTACACCTTC
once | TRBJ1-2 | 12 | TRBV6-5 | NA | CASMQANYGYTF | TGTGCCAGCATGCAGGCTAACTATGGCTACACCTTC
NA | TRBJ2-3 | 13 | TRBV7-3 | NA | CASSLKDRDTQYF | TGTGCCAGCAGCTTAAAGGACAGAGATACGCAGTATTTT
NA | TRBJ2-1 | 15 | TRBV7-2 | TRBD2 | CASSLAAGGLGEQFF | TGTGCCAGCAGCTTAGCAGCGGGGGGCCTAGGGGAGCAGTTCTTC